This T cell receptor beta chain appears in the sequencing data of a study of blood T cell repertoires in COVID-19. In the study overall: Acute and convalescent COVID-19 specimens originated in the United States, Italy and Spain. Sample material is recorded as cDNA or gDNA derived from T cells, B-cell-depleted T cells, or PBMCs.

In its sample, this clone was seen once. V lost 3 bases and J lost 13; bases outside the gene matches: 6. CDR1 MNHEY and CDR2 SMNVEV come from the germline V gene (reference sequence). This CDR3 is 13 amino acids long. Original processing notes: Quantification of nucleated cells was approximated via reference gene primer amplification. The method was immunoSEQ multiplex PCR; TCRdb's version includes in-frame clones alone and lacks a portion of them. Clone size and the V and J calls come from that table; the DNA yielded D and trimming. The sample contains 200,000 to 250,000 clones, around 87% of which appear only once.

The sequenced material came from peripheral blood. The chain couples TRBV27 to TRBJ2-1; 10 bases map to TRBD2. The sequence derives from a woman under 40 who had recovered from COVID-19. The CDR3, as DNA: TGTGCCAGCAGTTTCGGTAGCGGGGGGCCTCAGTTCTTC. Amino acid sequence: CASSFGSGGPQFF.